This T cell receptor (beta chain) was recorded in a study of Ad26.COV2.S vaccination and SARS-CoV-2 variants. Notes on the study in general: Breadth, reportedly substantial, characterized the spike-specific CD8+ and CD4+ T cell responses after vaccination. Vaccine and placebo groups showed comparable non-spike TCR breadth.

The table came from immunoSEQ multiplex PCR; TCRdb's copy has only in-frame clones and leaves some out. The sample consists of about 180,000 clones, roughly 85% of them appearing once. This clone was seen a single time. What it recognizes is unknown. The CDR3 spans 14 residues. Trimming removed 7 bases from V and 0 bases from J, with 13 bases in between. The sample was peripheral blood, taken after recovery from COVID-19. The genes are TRBV23-1 and TRBJ2-7; D unclear. TRBV23-1 is an ORF; its function is uncertain. The TCR sequence derives from a human donor who had recovered from COVID-19. The CDR3 coding sequence is TGCGCCAGCATTCAGTACTCCCACTCCTACGAGCAGTACTTC. It specifies CASIQYSHSYEQYF.